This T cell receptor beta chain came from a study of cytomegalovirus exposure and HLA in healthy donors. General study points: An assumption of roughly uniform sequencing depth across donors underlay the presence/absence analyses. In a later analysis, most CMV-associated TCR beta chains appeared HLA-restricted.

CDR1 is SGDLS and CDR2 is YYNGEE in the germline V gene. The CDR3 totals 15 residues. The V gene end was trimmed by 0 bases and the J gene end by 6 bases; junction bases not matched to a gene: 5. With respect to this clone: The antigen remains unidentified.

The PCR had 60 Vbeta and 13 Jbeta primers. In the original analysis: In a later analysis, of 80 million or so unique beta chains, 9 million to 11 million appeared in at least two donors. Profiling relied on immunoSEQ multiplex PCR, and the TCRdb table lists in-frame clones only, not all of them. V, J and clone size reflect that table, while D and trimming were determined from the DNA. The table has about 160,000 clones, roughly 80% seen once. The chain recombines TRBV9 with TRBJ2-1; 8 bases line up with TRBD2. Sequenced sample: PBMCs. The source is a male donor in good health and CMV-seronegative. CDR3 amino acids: CASSVATSVANEQFF. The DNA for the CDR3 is TGTGCCAGCAGCGTAGCGACTAGCGTCGCCAATGAGCAGTTCTTC.